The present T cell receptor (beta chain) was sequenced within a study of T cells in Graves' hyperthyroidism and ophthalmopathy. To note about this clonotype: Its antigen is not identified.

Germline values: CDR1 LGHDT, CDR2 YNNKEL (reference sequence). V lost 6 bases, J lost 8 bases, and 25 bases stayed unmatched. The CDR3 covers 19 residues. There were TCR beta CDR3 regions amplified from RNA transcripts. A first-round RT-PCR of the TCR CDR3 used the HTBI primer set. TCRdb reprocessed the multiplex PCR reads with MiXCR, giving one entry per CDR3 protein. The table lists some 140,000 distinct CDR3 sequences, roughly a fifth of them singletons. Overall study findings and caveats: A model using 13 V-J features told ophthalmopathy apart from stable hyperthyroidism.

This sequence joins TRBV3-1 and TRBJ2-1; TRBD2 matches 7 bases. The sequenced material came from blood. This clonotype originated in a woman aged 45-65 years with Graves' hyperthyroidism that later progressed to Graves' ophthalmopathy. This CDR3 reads CASSLTLTPTAGEVYEQFF. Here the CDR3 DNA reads TGTGCCAGCAGTTTAACGCTCACCCCTACGGCGGGAGAAGTCTATGAGCAGTTCTTC.